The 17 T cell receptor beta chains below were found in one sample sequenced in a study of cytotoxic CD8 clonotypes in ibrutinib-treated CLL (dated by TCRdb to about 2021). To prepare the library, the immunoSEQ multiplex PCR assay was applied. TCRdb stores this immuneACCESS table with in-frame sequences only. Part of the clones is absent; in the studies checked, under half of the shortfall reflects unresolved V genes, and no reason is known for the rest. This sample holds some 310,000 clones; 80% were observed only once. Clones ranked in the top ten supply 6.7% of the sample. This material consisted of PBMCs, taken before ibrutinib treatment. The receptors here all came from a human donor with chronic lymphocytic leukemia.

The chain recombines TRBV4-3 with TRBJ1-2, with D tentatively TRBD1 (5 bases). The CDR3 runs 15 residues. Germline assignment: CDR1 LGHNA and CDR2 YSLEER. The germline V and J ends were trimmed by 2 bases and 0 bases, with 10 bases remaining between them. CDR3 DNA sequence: TGCGCCAGCAGCCAAATAGGGACGGCTAACTATGGCTACACCTTC. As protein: CASSQIGTANYGYTF.

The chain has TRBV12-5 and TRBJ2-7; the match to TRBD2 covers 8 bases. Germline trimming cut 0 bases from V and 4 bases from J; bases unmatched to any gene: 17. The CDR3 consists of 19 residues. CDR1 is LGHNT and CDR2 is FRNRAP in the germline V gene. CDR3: CASGLVRETGGPRFYEQYF. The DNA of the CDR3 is TGTGCTAGTGGTTTGGTACGGGAAACGGGAGGGCCCCGTTTTTACGAGCAGTACTTC.

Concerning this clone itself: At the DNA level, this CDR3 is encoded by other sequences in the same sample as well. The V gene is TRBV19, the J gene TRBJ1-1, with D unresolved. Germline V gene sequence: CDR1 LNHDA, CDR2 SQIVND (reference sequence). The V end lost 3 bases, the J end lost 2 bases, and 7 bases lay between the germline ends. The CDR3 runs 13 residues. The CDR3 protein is CASSIGVNTEAFF. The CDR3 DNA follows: TGTGCCAGTAGTATTGGGGTCAACACTGAAGCTTTCTTT.

The CDR3 DNA is TGTGCCTGGAGAAGGGGGGGAGTGGAGCACGAGCAGTACTTC. The encoded protein is CAWRRGGVEHEQYF. The rearrangement links TRBV30 to TRBJ2-7; the D gene is possibly TRBD2 (7 bases). CDR3 length: 14 residues. Germline lookup yields CDR1 GTSNPN and CDR2 SVGIG (reference sequence). V lost 3 bases and J 5 bases, leaving 17 bases between the germline ends.

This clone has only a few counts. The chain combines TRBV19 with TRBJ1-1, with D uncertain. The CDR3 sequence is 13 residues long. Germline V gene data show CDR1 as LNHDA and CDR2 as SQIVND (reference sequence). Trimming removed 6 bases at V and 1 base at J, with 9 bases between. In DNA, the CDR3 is TGTGCCAGTAGACAGAGTTCGAACACTGAAGCTTTCTTT. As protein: CASRQSSNTEAFF. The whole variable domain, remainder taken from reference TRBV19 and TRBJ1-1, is DGGITQSPKYLFRKEGQNVTLSCEQNLNHDAMYWYRQDPGQGLRLIYYSQIVNDFQKGDIAEGYSVSREKKESFPLTVTSAQKNPTAFYLCASRQSSNTEAFFGQGTRLTVV.

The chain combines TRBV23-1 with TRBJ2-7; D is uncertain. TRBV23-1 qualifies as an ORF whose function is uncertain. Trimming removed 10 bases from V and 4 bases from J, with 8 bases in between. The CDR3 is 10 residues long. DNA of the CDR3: TGCGCCAACGGACGTTACGAGCAGTACTTC. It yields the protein CANGRYEQYF.

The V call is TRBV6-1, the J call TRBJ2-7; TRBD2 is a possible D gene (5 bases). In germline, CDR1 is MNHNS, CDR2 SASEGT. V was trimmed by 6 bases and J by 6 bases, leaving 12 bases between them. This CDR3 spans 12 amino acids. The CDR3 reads CASSELVPEQYF. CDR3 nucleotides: TGTGCCAGCAGCGAACTAGTTCCCGAGCAGTACTTC.

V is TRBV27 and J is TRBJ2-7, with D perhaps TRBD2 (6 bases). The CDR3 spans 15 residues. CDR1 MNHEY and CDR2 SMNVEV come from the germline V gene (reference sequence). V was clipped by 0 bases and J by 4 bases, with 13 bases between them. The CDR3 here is CASSLSWGGGYEQYF. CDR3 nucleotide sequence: TGTGCCAGCAGTTTATCTTGGGGTGGAGGGTACGAGCAGTACTTC.

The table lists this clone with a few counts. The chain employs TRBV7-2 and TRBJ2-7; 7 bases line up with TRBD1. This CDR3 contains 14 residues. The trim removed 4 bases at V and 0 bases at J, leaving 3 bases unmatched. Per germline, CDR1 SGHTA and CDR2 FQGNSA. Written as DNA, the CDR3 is TGTGCCAGCAGCTCTAGGACAGGCTCCTACGAGCAGTACTTC. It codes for CASSSRTGSYEQYF.

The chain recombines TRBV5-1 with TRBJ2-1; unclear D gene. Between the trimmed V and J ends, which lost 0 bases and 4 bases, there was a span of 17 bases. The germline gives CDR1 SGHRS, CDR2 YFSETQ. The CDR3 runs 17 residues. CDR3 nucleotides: TGCGCCAGCAGCTTGGAGTCGAATCCTACCCGGTACAATGAGCAGTTCTTC. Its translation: CASSLESNPTRYNEQFF.

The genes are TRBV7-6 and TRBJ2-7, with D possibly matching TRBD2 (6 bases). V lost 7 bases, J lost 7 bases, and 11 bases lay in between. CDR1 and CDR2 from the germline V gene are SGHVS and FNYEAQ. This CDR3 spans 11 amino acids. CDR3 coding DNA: TGTGCCAGCACCCTGGGGGGAGAGCAGTACTTC. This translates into CASTLGGEQYF. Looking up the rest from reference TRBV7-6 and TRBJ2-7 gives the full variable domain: GAGVSQSPRYKVTKRGQDVALRCDPISGHVSLYWYRQALGQGPEFLTYFNYEAQQDKSGLPNDRFSAERPEGSISTLTIQRTEQRDSAMYRCASTLGGEQYFGPGTRLTVT.

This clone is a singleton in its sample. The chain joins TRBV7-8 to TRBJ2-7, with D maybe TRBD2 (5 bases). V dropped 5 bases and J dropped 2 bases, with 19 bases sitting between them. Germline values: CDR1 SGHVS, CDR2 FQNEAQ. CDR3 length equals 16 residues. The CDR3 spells CASSTGEGDNTYEQYF. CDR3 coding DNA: TGTGCCAGCAGCACCGGCGAGGGAGACAACACCTACGAGCAGTACTTC.

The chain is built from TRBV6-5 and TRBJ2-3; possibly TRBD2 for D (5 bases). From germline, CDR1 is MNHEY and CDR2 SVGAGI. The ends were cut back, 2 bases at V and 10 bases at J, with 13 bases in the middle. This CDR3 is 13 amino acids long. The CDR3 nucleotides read TGTGCCAGCAGTTACACGAGGGAGATGCCGCAGTATTTT. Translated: CASSYTREMPQYF.

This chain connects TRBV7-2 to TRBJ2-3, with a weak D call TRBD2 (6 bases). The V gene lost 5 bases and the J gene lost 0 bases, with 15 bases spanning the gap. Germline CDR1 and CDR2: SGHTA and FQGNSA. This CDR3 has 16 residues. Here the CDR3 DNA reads TGTGCCAGCAGCGGAGTGGGGGGAATCAGCACAGATACGCAGTATTTT. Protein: CASSGVGGISTDTQYF.

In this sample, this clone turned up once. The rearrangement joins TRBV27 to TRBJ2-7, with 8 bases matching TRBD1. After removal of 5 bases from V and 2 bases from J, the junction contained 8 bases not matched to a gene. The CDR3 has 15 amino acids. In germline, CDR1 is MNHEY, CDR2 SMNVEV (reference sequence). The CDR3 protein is CASSVAGTGAYEQYF. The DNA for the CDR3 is TGTGCCAGCAGTGTAGCCGGGACAGGAGCCTACGAGCAGTACTTC.

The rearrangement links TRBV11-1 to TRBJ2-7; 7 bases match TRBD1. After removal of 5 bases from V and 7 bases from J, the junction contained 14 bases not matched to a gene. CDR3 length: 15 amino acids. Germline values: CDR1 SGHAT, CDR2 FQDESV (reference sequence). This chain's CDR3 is CASSHPADRVAEQYF. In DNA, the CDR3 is TGTGCCAGCAGCCACCCCGCTGACAGGGTTGCTGAGCAGTACTTC.

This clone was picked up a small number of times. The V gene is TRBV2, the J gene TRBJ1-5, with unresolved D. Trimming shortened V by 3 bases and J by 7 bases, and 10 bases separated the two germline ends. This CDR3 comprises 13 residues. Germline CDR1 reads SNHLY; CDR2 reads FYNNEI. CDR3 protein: CASSEVRNQPQHF. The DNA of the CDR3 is TGTGCCAGCAGTGAGGTCAGGAACCAGCCCCAGCATTTT.